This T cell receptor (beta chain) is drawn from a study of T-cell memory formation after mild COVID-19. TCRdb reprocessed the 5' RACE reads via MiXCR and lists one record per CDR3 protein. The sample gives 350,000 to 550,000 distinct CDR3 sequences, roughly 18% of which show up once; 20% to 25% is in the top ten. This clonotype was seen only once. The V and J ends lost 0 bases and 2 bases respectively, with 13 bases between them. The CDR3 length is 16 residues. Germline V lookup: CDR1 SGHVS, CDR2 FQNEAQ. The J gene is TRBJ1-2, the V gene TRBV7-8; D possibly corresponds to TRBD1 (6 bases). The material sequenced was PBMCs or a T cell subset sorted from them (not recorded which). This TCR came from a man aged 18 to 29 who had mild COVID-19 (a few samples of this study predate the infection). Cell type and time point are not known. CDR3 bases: TGTGCCAGCAGCTTAGCGCGCTCAGGGGTGAACTATGGCTACACCTTC. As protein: CASSLARSGVNYGYTF. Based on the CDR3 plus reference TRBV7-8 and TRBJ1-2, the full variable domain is GAGVSQSPRYKVAKRGQDVALRCDPISGHVSLFWYQQALGQGPEFLTYFQNEAQLDKSGLPSDRFFAERPEGSVSTLKIQRTQQEDSAVYLCASSLARSGVNYGYTFGSGTRLTVV.